This TCR beta chain came from a study of siplizumab effects on memory and regulatory T cells. Some clones are missing from TCRdb's copy, which holds only in-frame ones; the method was immunoSEQ multiplex PCR. The sample includes nearly 95,000 clones, 90% to 95% of them seen just once. This CDR3 has 14 amino acids. Germline V gene sequence: CDR1 PRHDT, CDR2 FYEKMQ (reference sequence). The trim removed 5 bases at V and 3 bases at J, leaving 4 bases unmatched. Details on this clone: Antigen: not known.

General study results and limits: A major contribution to the alloresponse seemed to be made by naive T cells, which seemed more diverse than memory cells. With siplizumab, Treg-derived clones averaged roughly 62% of mappable alloreactive CD4+ clones, versus approximately 29% in controls. Siplizumab significantly decreased alloreactive sequences from unstimulated CD4+ memory cells. Just a small share of alloreactive clones was traced back to unstimulated subsets.

This TCR derives from a human donor in good health. Material for sequencing was non-Treg CD4+ T cells sorted from blood. The V and J genes are TRBV13 and TRBJ2-5, with 9 nucleotides matching TRBD2. CDR3 nucleotide sequence: TGTGCCAGCAGCCCTAGCGGGGAAGAAGAGACCCAGTACTTC. Encoded protein: CASSPSGEEETQYF.